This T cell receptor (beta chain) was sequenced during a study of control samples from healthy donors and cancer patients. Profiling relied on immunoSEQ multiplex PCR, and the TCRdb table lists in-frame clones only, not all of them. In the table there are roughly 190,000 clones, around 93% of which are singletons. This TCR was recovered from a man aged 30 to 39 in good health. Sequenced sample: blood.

The CDR3 DNA reads as TGTGCCAGCTCACCACCAGGACAGTACGAGCAGTACTTC. This gives the protein CASSPPGQYEQYF. The chain combines TRBV18 with TRBJ2-7; a possible D gene is TRBD1 (6 bases). Trimming removed 0 bases from V and 4 bases from J, with 7 bases in between. The V gene's germline CDR1 is KGHSH and CDR2 LQKENI. The CDR3 is 13 residues long.